A single sample gave rise to the 17 T cell receptor beta chains below, sequenced in a study of cytomegalovirus exposure and HLA in healthy donors. The study ran its PCR with 60 Vbeta and 13 Jbeta primers. The data were produced by immunoSEQ multiplex PCR, yet TCRdb's version contains in-frame clones alone and is incomplete. The sample lists more than 110,000 clones; roughly 73% were seen once. The sequenced sample consisted of PBMCs. The receptors originated from a human donor in good health.

J is TRBJ2-1 and V is TRBV25-1; a possible D gene is TRBD2 (5 bases). The length of the CDR3 is 13 residues. Germline V CDR1 and CDR2: MGHDK, SYGVNS. Trimming cost V 1 base and J 9 bases, with 10 bases left between them. CDR3 residues: CASSELSRGEQFF. The DNA of the CDR3 is TGTGCCAGCAGTGAATTAAGCCGGGGTGAGCAGTTCTTC.

The V gene is TRBV12-5, the J gene TRBJ2-1, with 7 bases matching TRBD1. The germline gives CDR1 LGHNT, CDR2 FRNRAP. This CDR3 region has 12 residues. The V and J ends lost 6 bases and 6 bases, in that order; junction bases with no gene match: 2. CDR3 coding DNA: TGTGCTAGTGGGAACAGGGGCAATGAGCAGTTCTTC. This codes for CASGNRGNEQFF.

V gene TRBV30 combines with J gene TRBJ1-1; 7 bases line up with TRBD1. Trimming cost V 4 bases and J 4 bases; bases outside gene matches: 9. This CDR3 comprises 14 residues. Germline loops: CDR1 GTSNPN, CDR2 SVGIG (reference sequence). CDR3 region: CAWTHRGRGTEAFF. The DNA of the CDR3 is TGTGCCTGGACTCACAGGGGCCGAGGCACTGAAGCTTTCTTT. Filled out from reference TRBV30 and TRBJ1-1, the complete variable domain reads SQTIHQWPATLVQPVGSPLSLECTVEGTSNPNLYWYRQAAGRGLQLLFYSVGIGQISSEVPQNLSASRPQDRQFILSSKKLLLSDSGFYLCAWTHRGRGTEAFFGQGTRLTVV.

This chain uses TRBV5-4 with TRBJ2-7; TRBD1 aligns across 7 bases. This CDR3 spans 12 amino acids. V gave up 3 bases and J gave up 3 bases; unmatched junction bases: 0. The germline V gene encodes CDR1 SGHNT and CDR2 YYREEE (reference sequence). CDR3 bases: TGTGCCAGCAGCTGGGACAGCTACGAGCAGTACTTC. As protein: CASSWDSYEQYF. Looking up the rest from reference TRBV5-4 and TRBJ2-7 gives the full variable domain: ETGVTQSPTHLIKTRGQQVTLRCSSQSGHNTVSWYQQALGQGPQFIFQYYREEENGRGNFPPRFSGLQFPNYSSELNVNALELDDSALYLCASSWDSYEQYFGPGTRLTVT.

This sequence joins TRBV11-2 and TRBJ1-1, with TRBD1 identical over 7 bases. Germline V gene lookup returns CDR1 SGHAT and CDR2 FQNNGV. The ends lost 5 bases at V and 5 bases at J; junction bases unmatched: 2. This CDR3 contains 12 residues. CDR3 in amino acids: CASSQDRTEAFF. The CDR3 DNA reads as TGTGCCAGCAGCCAGGACAGGACTGAAGCTTTCTTT.

The chain joins TRBV11-3 to TRBJ2-7; D is ambiguous. This CDR3 comprises 12 residues. Trimming took 4 bases from V and 3 from J, leaving 7 bases between them. Germline CDR1 reads SGHNT; CDR2 reads YENEEA. The CDR3 DNA is TGTGCCAGCAGCTCCTCTAACTACGAGCAGTACTTC. Translating gives CASSSSNYEQYF.

This clone was observed once. This sample also contains other DNA sequences that code for the same CDR3. The CDR3 sequence: CASSNNYEQYF. The CDR3 DNA sequence: TGTGCCAGCAGCAACAACTACGAGCAGTACTTC. The rearrangement links TRBV7-9 to TRBJ2-7; D is unclear. This CDR3 comprises 11 residues. V was trimmed by 5 bases and J by 3 bases, leaving 5 bases between them. Germline CDR1 is SEHNR and CDR2 is FQNEAQ (reference sequence).

The chain joins TRBV6-1 to TRBJ1-1; D is ambiguous. Trimming stripped 8 bases from V and 3 bases from J, with 13 bases between. Germline CDR1 reads MNHNS; CDR2 reads SASEGT. The CDR3 extends over 13 amino acids. In nucleotides, the CDR3 is TGTGCCAGCTCCTTTAAACGGGACACTGAAGCTTTCTTT. Translation: CASSFKRDTEAFF.

The chain recombines TRBV5-5 with TRBJ2-7; the D gene is possibly TRBD2 (5 bases). This CDR3 has 18 residues. The germline V gene encodes CDR1 SGHKS and CDR2 YYEKEE (reference sequence). Trimming left V 0 bases short and J 1 base short, with 20 bases between. CDR3 bases: TGTGCCAGCAGCTTGGCCGGTGGTAAAGAGCGGATTTCCTACGAGCAGTACTTC. Translated: CASSLAGGKERISYEQYF.

The chain recombines TRBV30 with TRBJ1-2, with D possibly being TRBD1 (5 bases). V was cut by 5 bases and J by 9 bases, with 13 bases left in between. CDR1 and CDR2 from the germline V gene are GTSNPN and SVGIG (reference sequence). The CDR3 covers 11 residues. The CDR3 sequence: CAWATGGSYTF. The CDR3 coding sequence is TGTGCCTGGGCCACGGGGGGGAGCTACACCTTC.

CDR3: CASSPPGDRGASGANVLTF. The CDR3 bases are TGTGCCAGCTCACCACCGGGGGACAGGGGGGCAAGTGGGGCCAACGTCCTGACTTTC. This rearrangement joins TRBV18 to TRBJ2-6; 11 bases align to TRBD1. CDR1 KGHSH and CDR2 LQKENI come from the germline V gene. After removal of 0 bases from V and 3 bases from J, the junction contained 7 bases not matched to a gene. The CDR3 has 19 residues.

V usage is TRBV5-1 and J usage is TRBJ2-3; D gene unclear. The CDR3 runs 14 residues. Trimming stripped 4 bases from V and 1 base from J, with 10 bases between. From germline, CDR1 is SGHRS and CDR2 YFSETQ. CDR3 region: CASSPADRTDTQYF. Written as DNA, the CDR3 is TGCGCCAGCAGCCCGGCGGATCGCACAGATACGCAGTATTTT.

This chain uses TRBV19 with TRBJ1-4; unclear D gene. The CDR3 covers 16 residues. The ends were cut back, 3 bases at V and 0 bases at J, with 11 bases in the middle. CDR1 is LNHDA and CDR2 is SQIVND in the germline V gene (reference sequence). CDR3 DNA sequence: TGTGCCAGTAGTATGGTCCAGCTAGCAACTAATGAAAAACTGTTTTTT. This gives the protein CASSMVQLATNEKLFF.

The chain carries TRBV18 and TRBJ2-2; D is possibly TRBD1 (5 bases). V was cut by 3 bases and J by 2 bases, with 10 bases left in between. The germline CDR1 and CDR2 sequences are KGHSH and LQKENI. The CDR3 runs to 15 residues. DNA of the CDR3: TGTGCCAGCTCACCGGGGCGGACAAACACCGGGGAGCTGTTTTTT. Protein product: CASSPGRTNTGELFF.

The chain employs TRBV28 and TRBJ1-6, with 7 bases matching TRBD1. CDR3 length: 14 amino acids. Trimming took 7 bases from V and 7 from J; bases not matched to a gene: 7. The germline V gene has CDR1 MDHEN and CDR2 SYDVKM. The CDR3 reads CASTLSGGNSPLHF. The CDR3 nucleotides are TGTGCCAGCACTCTGTCAGGGGGAAATTCACCCCTCCACTTT.

This clone was detected only a few times. This rearrangement joins TRBV7-9 to TRBJ1-3; no clear D gene. Trimming took 1 base from V and 4 from J, leaving 5 bases between them. Looked up from germline, CDR1 is SEHNR and CDR2 is FQNEAQ (reference sequence). This CDR3 region has 13 residues. CDR3 protein: CASSLDRGNTIYF. CDR3 sequence (DNA): TGTGCCAGCAGCTTAGACAGAGGAAACACCATATATTTT.

This chain links TRBV5-1 with TRBJ2-1; TRBD1 matches 7 bases. CDR1 and CDR2 (germline): SGHRS, YFSETQ. The CDR3 length is 17 residues. V lost 4 bases to trimming and J lost 3 bases; unmatched junction nucleotides: 13. The chain's CDR3 is CASSRQTGARVYNEQFF. The CDR3 bases are TGCGCCAGCAGCCGACAAACAGGGGCTCGGGTCTACAATGAGCAGTTCTTC.